These 4 T cell receptor beta chains share one sample of origin, sequenced in a study of T-cell memory formation after mild COVID-19 (dated by TCRdb to the early 2020s). Libraries were prepared through 5' RACE. Sequenced using an Illumina NovaSeq 6000. TCRdb ran its own pipeline on the public reads, namely fastp trimming at Q25 and MiXCR clone calling, and kept in-frame beta chains. Under each unique CDR3 protein, matching rows form one entry showing the most common genes and DNA. This sample lists some 330,000 distinct CDR3 sequences; 20% to 25% were detected once. The biggest ten clones account for around 12% of the sample. Sequencing was performed on PBMCs or a T cell subset sorted from them (not recorded which). The receptors derive from an adult woman who had mild COVID-19 (a few samples of this study predate the infection). The sample titles of this study are shuffled in the database, so cell type and time point are left out; the donor was told from shared clones.

About this clonotype: One junction end disagrees with the germline gene, perhaps due to a read error. The J gene is TRBJ2-3, the V gene TRBV4-1; D is undetermined. CDR1 and CDR2 (germline): MGHRA, YSYEKL. The CDR3 totals 12 residues. The CDR3 nucleotides are TGCGCCACCAGCAGAGGCACAGATACGCAGTATTTT. Protein: CATSRGTDTQYF.

The chain joins TRBV5-1 to TRBJ2-7; no firm D call. Germline loops: CDR1 SGHRS, CDR2 YFSETQ. This CDR3 is 16 amino acids long. The germline V and J ends were trimmed by 2 bases and 2 bases, with 17 bases remaining between them. The CDR3 region is CASSFGGGRVTYEQYF. CDR3 nucleotide sequence: TGCGCCAGCAGCTTTGGTGGCGGACGGGTAACCTACGAGCAGTACTTC.

The V gene is TRBV12-3 or TRBV12-4, the J gene TRBJ2-3; tentatively, D is TRBD2 (5 bases). The CDR3 extends over 13 amino acids. Trimming left V 7 bases short and J 1 base short, with 9 bases between. CDR3 DNA sequence: TGTGCCAGCATCTTACTAGGCACAGATACGCAGTATTTT. Translation: CASILLGTDTQYF.

The rearrangement joins TRBV7-2 to TRBJ1-1; D is ambiguous. V was clipped by 5 bases and J by 0 bases, with 10 bases between them. Germline CDR1 is SGHTA and CDR2 is FQGNSA. The CDR3 sequence is 14 residues long. The CDR3 coding sequence is TGTGCCAGCAGCCCCGAAAGGATGAACACTGAAGCTTTCTTT. Translating gives CASSPERMNTEAFF.